The 32 T cell receptor beta chains below come from one sample, sequenced in a study of blood T cells in healthy people across ages. A second PCR of roughly 6 to 12 cycles used a sample-barcoded 5' primer and a J-beta primer mix. TCRdb reprocessed the 5' RACE reads with MiXCR, giving one entry per CDR3 protein. The table lists approximately 810,000 distinct CDR3 sequences, about 34% of them singletons. The sequenced material came from blood. The receptors shown here come from a man younger than 35 in good health.

In this sample, this clonotype turned up a few times. The V gene is TRBV2, the J gene TRBJ1-5, with D possibly matching TRBD1 (6 bases). CDR3 length equals 15 residues. Germline loops: CDR1 SNHLY, CDR2 FYNNEI. Between the trimmed V and J ends, which lost 6 bases and 4 bases, there was a span of 16 bases. In nucleotides, the CDR3 is TGTGCCAGCAGGGGCCAGGGGTCCAGAAATCAGCCCCAGCATTTT. This gives the protein CASRGQGSRNQPQHF.

The table lists this clonotype with a few counts. The gene calls are TRBV20-1 and TRBJ1-1; a possible D gene is TRBD1 (5 bases). The CDR3 totals 14 residues. V dropped 3 bases and J dropped 6 bases, with 17 bases sitting between them. Germline CDR1 reads DFQATT; CDR2 reads SNEGSKA (reference sequence). CDR3 protein: CSARAPGTLSEAFF. CDR3 nucleotide sequence: TGCAGTGCTAGGGCACCGGGGACTCTTTCTGAAGCTTTCTTT.

Note on this clonotype: With a much larger clone just one base away, this may be a read error. The chain combines TRBV9 with TRBJ2-5; D is ambiguous. Germline loops: CDR1 SGDLS, CDR2 YYNGEE. The CDR3 loop spans 10 amino acids. CDR3 sequence (DNA): TGTGCCAGCGGGCAAGGGACCCAGTACTTC. Translation gives CASGQGTQYF.

The V call is TRBV7-9, the J call TRBJ1-1; tentatively, D is TRBD1 (5 bases). CDR1 SEHNR and CDR2 FQNEAQ come from the germline V gene (reference sequence). This CDR3 is 17 amino acids long. Trimming cost V 5 bases and J 1 base, with 20 bases left between them. CDR3 DNA: TGTGCCAGCAGCCCCCACCCCAGGGCCCCGACGAACACTGAAGCTTTCTTT. Its protein product is CASSPHPRAPTNTEAFF.

Many counts were recorded for this clonotype. The chain couples TRBV5-5 to TRBJ2-6; D tentatively fits TRBD1 or TRBD2 (5 bases each). The germline CDR1 and CDR2 sequences are SGHKS and YYEKEE (reference sequence). The V gene lost 5 bases and the J gene lost 1 base, with 7 bases spanning the gap. The CDR3 loop spans 14 amino acids. The CDR3 DNA reads as TGTGCCAGCAGGGGGGTTTCTGGGGCCAACGTCCTGACTTTC. It codes for CASRGVSGANVLTF.

This clonotype was detected only a few times. This chain links TRBV25-1 with TRBJ1-5; tentative D call: TRBD1 (6 bases). CDR1 is MGHDK, CDR2 SYGVNS, per germline. Trimming left V 5 bases short and J 5 bases short, with 13 bases between. This CDR3 region has 14 residues. CDR3 amino acids: CASSREGDHQPQHF. The CDR3, as DNA: TGTGCCAGCAGTAGAGAGGGGGACCATCAGCCCCAGCATTTT.

The chain carries TRBV7-9 and TRBJ1-1; D remains unclear. Germline values: CDR1 SEHNR, CDR2 FQNEAQ (reference sequence). This CDR3 has 13 amino acids. Trimming cost V 9 bases and J 1 base, with 12 bases left between them. The CDR3 region has the DNA TGTGCCAGTTCCTCCAGACAGAACACTGAAGCTTTCTTT. Amino acids: CASSSRQNTEAFF.

V gene TRBV6-6 combines with J gene TRBJ2-1, with D unresolved. There are 12 residues in the CDR3. Looked up from germline, CDR1 is MNHNY and CDR2 is SVGAGI (reference sequence). Deletions cut 2 bases from V and 5 bases from J, with 4 bases between. The CDR3 region has the DNA TGTGCCAGCAGTTACGCAAACAATGAGCAGTTCTTC. Its translation: CASSYANNEQFF.

V is TRBV15 and J is TRBJ1-4; D unclear. Deletions cut 9 bases from V and 8 bases from J, with 10 bases between. CDR1 is LNHNV, CDR2 YYDKDF, per germline (reference sequence). The CDR3 sequence is 11 residues long. Here the CDR3 DNA reads TGTGCCACTAAGCGCGGGGAAAAACTGTTTTTT. Amino acid sequence: CATKRGEKLFF.

The chain uses TRBV20-1 and TRBJ2-1; 7 nucleotides line up with TRBD2. The V and J ends lost 1 base and 8 bases, in that order; junction bases with no gene match: 14. Germline V gene lookup returns CDR1 DFQATT and CDR2 SNEGSKA (reference sequence). The CDR3 is 16 residues long. The CDR3 here is CSARVFGAGKIDEQFF. The DNA of the CDR3 is TGCAGTGCTAGAGTATTTGGAGCGGGGAAAATCGATGAGCAGTTCTTC.

This clonotype was seen at least ten times. The chain combines TRBV10-3 with TRBJ2-5; 11 bases agree with TRBD2. This CDR3 has 14 residues. Germline V lookup: CDR1 ENHRY, CDR2 SYGVKD. With 4 bases clipped from V and 5 bases from J, the junction kept 3 bases outside the gene matches. The CDR3 sequence is CAISVRLAGETQYF. The CDR3 DNA reads TGTGCCATCAGTGTCCGACTAGCGGGGGAGACCCAGTACTTC.

This clonotype was seen only a few times. The chain uses TRBV5-1 and TRBJ2-1; 11 bases match TRBD2. The CDR3 runs to 15 residues. Germline assignment: CDR1 SGHRS and CDR2 YFSETQ. V dropped 7 bases and J dropped 2; count of bases not matched to a gene: 5. CDR3 nucleotide sequence: TGCGCCAGCCTCCTAGCGGGGGGAGCCTACAATGAGCAGTTCTTC. This gives the protein CASLLAGGAYNEQFF.

As for this clonotype: With a much larger clone just one base away, this may be a read error. V usage is TRBV9 and J usage is TRBJ2-2; D remains unclear. The CDR3 loop spans 13 amino acids. The V end lost 6 bases, the J end lost 3 bases, and 9 bases lay between the germline ends. Germline V gene lookup returns CDR1 SGDLS and CDR2 YYNGEE. CDR3 nucleotide sequence: TGTGCCAGCATCGCGCCCGACACCGGGGAGCTGTTTTTT. Encoded protein: CASIAPDTGELFF.

The J gene is TRBJ2-1, the V gene TRBV4-1; no reliable D call. Deletions cut 0 bases from V and 5 bases from J, with 17 bases between. The CDR3 spans 17 residues. Germline loops: CDR1 MGHRA, CDR2 YSYEKL. As DNA, the CDR3 is TGCGCCAGCAGCCAAGATGGTCTCGTTGGCGGCAACAATGAGCAGTTCTTC. Its translation is CASSQDGLVGGNNEQFF.

This clonotype has just one count. The chain carries TRBV6-5 and TRBJ2-1, with 8 bases lining up with TRBD2. The germline V gene has CDR1 MNHEY and CDR2 SVGAGI. The CDR3 is made up of 16 amino acids. J gave up 6 bases and V 7 bases, and 14 bases lay outside the gene matches. The CDR3 DNA reads as TGTGCCAGCACCAACCGACCGGGACTAGGGTCCAATGAGCAGTTCTTC. Protein product: CASTNRPGLGSNEQFF.

The V gene is TRBV20-1, the J gene TRBJ2-5, with 12 bases identical to TRBD2. V lost 5 bases and J lost 3; bases outside the gene matches: 7. The CDR3 has 15 amino acids. Germline V gene lookup returns CDR1 DFQATT and CDR2 SNEGSKA (reference sequence). For the CDR3, the DNA is TGCAGTGCTTCAGGACTAGCGGGGAGGGAAGAGACCCAGTACTTC. Translated, it gives CSASGLAGREETQYF.

This clonotype has more than one count but fewer than ten. The chain combines TRBV12-3 or TRBV12-4 with TRBJ2-1; 11 bases align to TRBD2. The CDR3 covers 15 residues. J was trimmed by 5 bases and V by 6 bases; bases with no gene match: 6. CDR3 loop: CASRVAGGPHNEQFF. The CDR3 DNA reads as TGTGCCAGCAGGGTAGCGGGGGGGCCACACAATGAGCAGTTCTTC.

A few counts support this clonotype. The V gene is TRBV6-1, the J gene TRBJ2-5, with unresolved D. Trimming removed 7 bases at V and 4 bases at J, with 19 bases between. This CDR3 is built from 15 residues. Germline CDR1 MNHNS, CDR2 SASEGT. The CDR3 protein is CASTPGEYVGETQYF. The CDR3 DNA follows: TGTGCCAGCACCCCGGGCGAGTATGTTGGAGAGACCCAGTACTTC.

This clonotype showed up just a few times. This rearrangement joins TRBV10-3 to TRBJ1-5; maybe TRBD1 (6 bases). Germline V lookup: CDR1 ENHRY, CDR2 SYGVKD. V was pared by 0 bases and J by 2 bases, with 11 bases between. The CDR3 loop spans 16 amino acids. This CDR3 reads CAISESWGAGNQPQHF. DNA of the CDR3: TGTGCCATCAGTGAGTCTTGGGGGGCTGGCAATCAGCCCCAGCATTTT.

The CDR3 region is CATSGGGFPYNEQYF. DNA of the CDR3: TGTGCCACCAGTGGCGGGGGTTTTCCCTACAATGAGCAGTACTTC. The chain uses TRBV24-1 and TRBJ2-1, with 7 bases matching TRBD2. The J call could be wrong; TRBJ2-7 is a better fit for the DNA end. The CDR3 has 15 amino acids. Germline values: CDR1 KGHDR, CDR2 SFDVKD.

The rearrangement joins TRBV7-3 to TRBJ2-7, with no clear D. V was clipped by 5 bases and J by 7 bases, with 15 bases between them. There are 13 residues in the CDR3. CDR1 and CDR2 from the germline V gene are SGHTA and FQGTGA. CDR3 sequence: CASSINSYNEQYF. The CDR3 DNA reads TGTGCCAGCAGCATTAACAGCTACAATGAGCAGTACTTC.

This clonotype was seen only a few times. The chain uses TRBV12-3 or TRBV12-4 and TRBJ2-4; the match to TRBD1 covers 8 bases. The J segment lost 15 bases and the V segment lost 5 bases, leaving 6 bases of the junction unmatched. The CDR3 runs to 11 residues. Written as DNA, the CDR3 is TGTGCCAGCAGTGGGGGGACAGGTTCGTACTTC. Amino acid sequence: CASSGGTGSYF.

This clonotype was recorded a few times. V and J are TRBV6-5 and TRBJ2-2; possibly TRBD1 or TRBD2 for D (5 bases each). V was trimmed by 5 bases and J by 6 bases, leaving 16 bases between them. This CDR3 has 15 residues. CDR1 is MNHEY and CDR2 is SVGAGI in the germline V gene. The DNA for the CDR3 is TGTGCCAGCAGTCCACTACCCCGGGACCCCGGGGAGCTGTTTTTT. It is translated as CASSPLPRDPGELFF.

This clonotype was counted only a few times. V gene TRBV13 combines with J gene TRBJ2-1; 13 nucleotides match TRBD2. The CDR3 covers 18 residues. The V gene's germline CDR1 is PRHDT and CDR2 FYEKMQ (reference sequence). The trim removed 5 bases at V and 8 bases at J, leaving 15 bases unmatched. CDR3 in DNA: TGTGCCAGCAGCCCAACCGGGACTAGCGGGGCCCTTTTCTATGAGCAGTTCTTC. Translation gives CASSPTGTSGALFYEQFF.

This clonotype was seen only a few times. This chain joins TRBV20-1 and TRBJ1-1; 7 nucleotides line up with TRBD1. In germline, CDR1 is DFQATT, CDR2 SNEGSKA (reference sequence). CDR3 length equals 14 residues. J lost 6 bases, V lost 6 bases, and 13 bases had no gene match. Written as DNA, the CDR3 is TGCAGTGCCACTTACAGGGGTGTCGTCGCTGAAGCTTTCTTT. This sequence encodes CSATYRGVVAEAFF.

This rearrangement joins TRBV27 to TRBJ2-1; 7 bases line up with TRBD1. Germline V lookup: CDR1 MNHEY, CDR2 SMNVEV (reference sequence). Germline trimming cut 3 bases from V and 2 bases from J; bases unmatched to any gene: 10. This CDR3 is built from 17 residues. In DNA, the CDR3 is TGTGCCAGCAGTTTCTTCACCACAGGGGTTCCCTACAATGAGCAGTTCTTC. Protein: CASSFFTTGVPYNEQFF.

V usage is TRBV5-1 and J usage is TRBJ2-1; a weak D match, TRBD1 (6 bases). V was pared by 1 base and J by 6 bases, with 11 bases between. The germline V gene has CDR1 SGHRS and CDR2 YFSETQ. This CDR3 contains 14 residues. The CDR3 here is CASSLFQGLNEQFF. The CDR3 nucleotides read TGCGCCAGCAGCTTGTTCCAGGGGCTCAATGAGCAGTTCTTC.

J is TRBJ2-5 and V is TRBV4-1; maybe TRBD2 (6 bases). This CDR3 spans 16 amino acids. V lost 0 bases to trimming and J lost 2 bases, with 13 bases between them. CDR1 and CDR2 from the germline V gene are MGHRA and YSYEKL. CDR3: CASSQETIAAQETQYF. As DNA, the CDR3 is TGCGCCAGCAGCCAAGAAACGATAGCGGCACAAGAGACCCAGTACTTC.

This chain links TRBV5-1 with TRBJ2-3; 7 nucleotides agree with TRBD1. V lost 4 bases, J lost 2 bases, and 10 bases stayed unmatched. Germline V CDR1 and CDR2: SGHRS, YFSETQ. CDR3 length equals 16 residues. The CDR3 loop reads CASSLLWDRYTDTQYF. The CDR3 DNA sequence: TGCGCCAGCAGCCTCCTCTGGGACAGATACACAGATACGCAGTATTTT.

This clonotype has at least ten counts. The V call is TRBV29-1, the J call TRBJ2-5; D not resolved. The V end lost 3 bases, the J end lost 4 bases, and 12 bases lay between the germline ends. This CDR3 comprises 13 residues. CDR1 and CDR2 from the germline V gene are SQVTM and ANQGSEA. In DNA form, the CDR3 reads TGCAGCGTTGACATGACCCGAGGAGAGACCCAGTACTTC. Its translation is CSVDMTRGETQYF.

Of note for this clonotype: Since no conserved phenylalanine or tryptophan closes the CDR3, a read error is the likely cause. The chain links TRBV20-1 to TRBJ2-1, with 9 positions matching TRBD1. The V and J ends lost 4 bases and 6 bases, in that order; junction bases with no gene match: 7. CDR1 and CDR2 (germline): DFQATT, SNEGSKA (reference sequence). This CDR3 is built from 14 residues. The chain's CDR3 is CSATWDRVRNEQFL. The CDR3 nucleotides read TGCAGTGCTACGTGGGACAGGGTTCGCAATGAGCAGTTCTTA.

This clonotype was counted ten times or more. The J gene is TRBJ2-1, the V gene TRBV5-8; perhaps TRBD2 as D (6 bases). Germline V CDR1 and CDR2: SGHTS, YDEGEE. This CDR3 has 18 amino acids. Trimming shortened V by 9 bases and J by 8 bases, and 33 bases separated the two germline ends. In DNA, the CDR3 is TGTGCCACCGCCTTTTTGTTGTTGGCTAGCGTAATGAGGGATGAGCAGTTCTTC. Its translation: CATAFLLLASVMRDEQFF.